A single sample is the source of the 32 T cell receptor beta chains below, sequenced in a study of cytomegalovirus exposure and HLA in healthy donors. Primers: 60 Vbeta forward and 13 Jbeta reverse. TCRdb's copy holds only in-frame clones and misses some; the assay was immunoSEQ multiplex PCR. The data hold some 130,000 clones, with 79% observed a single time. Material: PBMCs. Receptor source: a man aged 18 to 30 in good health and CMV-seronegative.

The table lists this clone with a few counts. The chain uses TRBV10-1 and TRBJ2-4; 8 bases agree with TRBD2. The CDR3 length is 15 residues. CDR1 is WNHNN and CDR2 is SYGVQD in the germline V gene (reference sequence). V was clipped by 8 bases and J by 5 bases; unmatched bases: 11. This CDR3 is CASGASGPTENIQYF. CDR3 sequence (DNA): TGCGCCAGCGGGGCTAGCGGGCCAACTGAAAACATTCAGTACTTC.

V usage is TRBV6-5 and J usage is TRBJ1-2, with D perhaps TRBD1 (6 bases). CDR1 and CDR2 (germline): MNHEY, SVGAGI. The CDR3 has 15 residues. The V gene lost 6 bases and the J gene lost 7 bases, with 21 bases spanning the gap. The CDR3 nucleotides read TGTGCCAGCAGAAATTTTGGACAGAAGAACGGTGGCTACACCTTC. It translates to CASRNFGQKNGGYTF.

This chain links TRBV5-4 with TRBJ1-1; TRBD1 is a possible D gene (6 bases). With 9 bases removed from V and 5 bases from J, the gap between germline ends came to 17 bases. The CDR3 has 13 amino acids. Per the germline V gene, CDR1 is SGHNT and CDR2 is YYREEE (reference sequence). The CDR3 reads CATAPQGFTEAFF. CDR3 sequence (DNA): TGTGCCACCGCCCCACAGGGATTTACTGAAGCTTTCTTT.

The chain recombines TRBV2 with TRBJ2-7; D may be TRBD2 (5 bases). The V gene lost 1 base and the J gene lost 6 bases, with 16 bases spanning the gap. The CDR3 contains 15 residues. Per the germline V gene, CDR1 is SNHLY and CDR2 is FYNNEI. CDR3 nucleotides: TGTGCCAGCAGTGAAGTGGCCCCCGGGAATTGCGAGCAGTACTTC. Its translation: CASSEVAPGNCEQYF.

The chain carries TRBV6-5 and TRBJ1-2; tentative D call: TRBD1 (5 bases). The CDR3 sequence is 11 residues long. Deletions cut 2 bases from V and 12 bases from J, with 10 bases between. The germline CDR1 and CDR2 sequences are MNHEY and SVGAGI. Written as DNA, the CDR3 is TGTGCCAGCAGTTACCATGGCAGGGACACCTTC. Translation gives CASSYHGRDTF.

The rearrangement joins TRBV6-4 to TRBJ2-7; 7 nucleotides line up with TRBD2. This CDR3 comprises 12 residues. Germline loops: CDR1 MRHNA, CDR2 SNTAGT. Losses at the gene ends were 7 bases for V and 4 bases for J; bases not matched to a gene: 4. The CDR3 DNA reads as TGTGCCAGCATCCCCGGGGGGTACGAGCAGTACGTC. Protein: CASIPGGYEQYV.

The V call is TRBV5-1, the J call TRBJ2-3, with TRBD2 matching 10 bases. V gave up 1 base and J gave up 1 base; unmatched junction bases: 12. CDR3 length: 19 amino acids. The germline V gene encodes CDR1 SGHRS and CDR2 YFSETQ. As DNA, the CDR3 is TGCGCCAGCAGCTTGATGTGGCCTAGCGGGAGTAAACGCACAGATACGCAGTATTTT. Translated: CASSLMWPSGSKRTDTQYF. Drawing the rest from reference TRBV5-1 and TRBJ2-3, the complete variable domain is KAGVTQTPRYLIKTRGQQVTLSCSPISGHRSVSWYQQTPGQGLQFLFEYFSETQRNKGNFPGRFSGRQFSNSRSEMNVSTLELGDSALYLCASSLMWPSGSKRTDTQYFGPGTRLTVL.

The V call is TRBV7-8, the J call TRBJ2-7; TRBD2 aligns across 11 bases. The V and J ends lost 2 bases and 7 bases, in that order; junction bases with no gene match: 7. This CDR3 comprises 15 residues. Germline CDR1 and CDR2: SGHVS and FQNEAQ. CDR3 coding DNA: TGTGCCAGCAGCTTAACTAGCGGGAGCAGTAGGGAGCAGTACTTC. This sequence encodes CASSLTSGSSREQYF.

This clone was counted a few times. The chain joins TRBV6-5 to TRBJ1-5, with D maybe TRBD1 (5 bases). The germline V gene has CDR1 MNHEY and CDR2 SVGAGI. V was trimmed by 5 bases and J by 6 bases, leaving 11 bases between them. The CDR3 consists of 13 residues. CDR3 sequence: CASSREGVQPQHF. DNA for the CDR3: TGTGCCAGCAGTAGGGAAGGGGTTCAGCCCCAGCATTTT.

This chain uses TRBV4-1 with TRBJ2-5, with D maybe TRBD2 (5 bases). Trimming took off 4 bases at V and 7 bases at J, with 28 bases between the two ends. Germline V gives CDR1 MGHRA, CDR2 YSYEKL. This CDR3 contains 18 residues. The CDR3 loop is CASSLLLAVPNSEGTQYF. In DNA form, the CDR3 reads TGCGCCAGCAGCCTCCTTCTAGCAGTCCCTAACTCAGAGGGGACCCAGTACTTC.

The J gene is TRBJ2-1, the V gene TRBV5-4; 7 nucleotides agree with TRBD2. This CDR3 has 15 amino acids. V lost 2 bases, J lost 8 bases, and 10 bases stayed unmatched. CDR1 is SGHNT, CDR2 YYREEE, per germline (reference sequence). CDR3 sequence reads: CASSFPSGNGHEQFF. The CDR3 coding sequence is TGTGCCAGCAGCTTTCCGAGCGGGAATGGGCATGAGCAGTTCTTC.

The chain uses TRBV28 and TRBJ2-5; possible D gene TRBD2, 7 bases. There are 14 residues in the CDR3. Trimming took off 6 bases at V and 6 bases at J, with 17 bases between the two ends. Germline V CDR1 and CDR2: MDHEN, SYDVKM. The CDR3 nucleotides are TGTGCCAGCAGCACGGGGGGCGGGGTAAAGACCCAGTACTTC. Translated: CASSTGGGVKTQYF.

The chain carries TRBV11-3 and TRBJ2-7, with 9 bases matching TRBD1. The junction had 8 bases not matched to a gene; V was cut back by 6 bases and J by 2 bases. This CDR3 has 15 amino acids. Germline V gene lookup returns CDR1 SGHNT and CDR2 YENEEA. The CDR3 protein is CASSHGTGRTYEQYF. CDR3 bases: TGTGCCAGCAGTCATGGGACAGGGCGCACCTACGAGCAGTACTTC.

The chain combines TRBV5-1 with TRBJ1-1, with D perhaps TRBD1 (5 bases). From germline, CDR1 is SGHRS and CDR2 YFSETQ. This CDR3 has 13 amino acids. Trimming stripped 4 bases from V and 1 base from J, with 8 bases between. The DNA of the CDR3 is TGCGCCAGCAGCCGTGGACAGAACACTGAAGCTTTCTTT. Translated: CASSRGQNTEAFF.

This rearrangement joins TRBV9 to TRBJ2-3, with D perhaps TRBD2 (6 bases). The CDR3 runs to 13 residues. Trimming stripped 0 bases from V and 4 bases from J, with 6 bases between. CDR1 is SGDLS and CDR2 is YYNGEE in the germline V gene. CDR3 region: CASSVGGADTQYF. CDR3 nucleotide sequence: TGTGCCAGCAGCGTAGGGGGGGCAGATACGCAGTATTTT.

The chain employs TRBV4-2 and TRBJ2-2; TRBD1 aligns across 9 bases. CDR1 and CDR2 (germline): LGHNA, YNFKEQ. CDR3 length: 16 amino acids. V trimming: 0 bases; J trimming: 3 bases; junction bases outside the gene matches: 2. The CDR3 nucleotides read TGTGCCAGCAGCCAAGATCGGGACAGGGACACCGGGGAGCTGTTTTTT. Its protein is CASSQDRDRDTGELFF.

There are a few counts of this clone. Other DNA sequences in the same sample also yield this CDR3. The V and J genes are TRBV10-3 and TRBJ1-2; D not certain. V lost 0 bases and J 2 bases, leaving 7 bases between the germline ends. The CDR3 is 14 amino acids. The V gene's germline CDR1 is ENHRY and CDR2 SYGVKD. The CDR3 loop reads CAISESEVNYGYTF. The CDR3 DNA reads as TGTGCCATCAGTGAGTCTGAGGTGAACTATGGCTACACCTTC.

The chain links TRBV6-4 to TRBJ2-1; D possibly corresponds to TRBD2 (6 bases). The V end was cut by 10 bases, the J end by 1 base, with 11 bases between. The CDR3 is 13 amino acids. In germline, CDR1 is MRHNA, CDR2 SNTAGT. The CDR3 here is CATSGLSYNEQFF. In DNA form, the CDR3 reads TGTGCCACATCGGGACTGTCCTACAATGAGCAGTTCTTC.

This chain connects TRBV7-2 to TRBJ2-7; possibly TRBD2 for D (5 bases). Germline loops: CDR1 SGHTA, CDR2 FQGNSA. This CDR3 spans 15 amino acids. The V and J ends lost 1 base and 3 bases respectively, with 13 bases between them. The CDR3 DNA reads TGTGCCAGCAGCTTAGGGTGGGCTAGCAGCTACGAGCAGTACTTC. It yields the protein CASSLGWASSYEQYF.

V usage is TRBV6-6 and J usage is TRBJ1-5, with TRBD1 matching over 7 bases. There are 15 residues in the CDR3. CDR1 is MNHNY, CDR2 SVGAGI, per germline (reference sequence). With 5 bases clipped from V and 3 bases from J, the junction kept 7 bases outside the gene matches. CDR3 region: CASSLYRGPNQPQHF. The CDR3 nucleotides are TGTGCCAGCAGTCTCTACAGGGGTCCCAATCAGCCCCAGCATTTT.

The rearrangement uses TRBV11-3 and TRBJ1-1, with 9 bases aligning to TRBD1. The CDR3 contains 16 residues. In germline, CDR1 is SGHNT, CDR2 YENEEA. Unmatched junction bases numbered 10, after V lost 5 bases and J lost 3 bases. In nucleotides, the CDR3 is TGTGCCAGCAGCGCACTGGACAGGGGCCCCCACACTGAAGCTTTCTTT. Its protein is CASSALDRGPHTEAFF.

The chain employs TRBV7-8 and TRBJ1-1; possible D gene TRBD1, 6 bases. Germline CDR1 and CDR2: SGHVS and FQNEAQ. The CDR3 runs 18 residues. The V end was cut by 1 base, the J end by 1 base, with 19 bases between. DNA for the CDR3: TGTGCCAGCAGCTTAGTGCAGGGGTTTTTGGCGCCGAACACTGAAGCTTTCTTT. Protein sequence: CASSLVQGFLAPNTEAFF.

About this clone: The conserved final phenylalanine or tryptophan is absent from the CDR3, which likely points to a read error. The chain recombines TRBV9 with TRBJ1-2; no reliable D call. V shed 4 bases and J shed 2 bases, with 12 bases lying between them. The CDR3 covers 14 residues. CDR1 is SGDLS and CDR2 is YYNGEE in the germline V gene. CDR3 loop: CASSLYGENYGYTL. The CDR3, as DNA: TGTGCCAGCAGCCTGTACGGGGAGAACTATGGCTACACCCTC.

This clone appeared a single time. The J gene is TRBJ1-2, the V gene TRBV4-1, with no clear D. CDR1 and CDR2 from the germline V gene are MGHRA and YSYEKL. CDR3 length: 15 residues. V was clipped by 4 bases and J by 7 bases, with 19 bases between them. The CDR3 nucleotides read TGCGCCAGCAGCCCGGGAGTCGATTACGTCGGTGGCTACACCTTC. Translating it yields CASSPGVDYVGGYTF.

The V and J genes are TRBV15 and TRBJ1-5; TRBD1 is a possible D gene (5 bases). Germline V gene lookup returns CDR1 LNHNV and CDR2 YYDKDF (reference sequence). The CDR3 has 15 amino acids. Trimming took 0 bases from V and 5 from J, leaving 11 bases between them. As DNA, the CDR3 is TGTGCCACCAGCAGAGATTTGACAGTTTATCAGCCCCAGCATTTT. It translates to CATSRDLTVYQPQHF.

The chain combines TRBV11-2 with TRBJ2-4; TRBD1 aligns across 9 bases. The V segment lost 4 bases and the J segment 7 bases; nucleotides outside the gene matches: 8. Germline V gives CDR1 SGHAT, CDR2 FQNNGV. The CDR3 covers 15 residues. CDR3 protein: CASSSGQGLWNIQYF. CDR3 sequence (DNA): TGTGCCAGCAGCTCAGGACAGGGGCTTTGGAACATTCAGTACTTC. Variable domain in full (rest from reference TRBV11-2 and TRBJ2-4): EAGVAQSPRYKIIEKRQSVAFWCNPISGHATLYWYQQILGQGPKLLIQFQNNGVVDDSQLPKDRFSAERLKGVDSTLKIQPAKLEDSAVYLCASSSGQGLWNIQYFGAGTRLSVL.

V gene TRBV27 combines with J gene TRBJ2-7, with a tentative D call TRBD2 (6 bases). Trimming pared 4 bases from V and 4 bases from J, leaving 20 bases between. This CDR3 spans 16 amino acids. Per the germline V gene, CDR1 is MNHEY and CDR2 is SMNVEV (reference sequence). CDR3 residues: CASSYSRDWSFYEQYF. In nucleotides, the CDR3 is TGTGCCAGCAGTTACTCCCGGGACTGGAGCTTTTACGAGCAGTACTTC.

The chain uses TRBV6-5 and TRBJ1-5; 7 nucleotides align to TRBD1. The CDR3 has 15 residues. Germline V CDR1 and CDR2: MNHEY, SVGAGI. The V and J ends lost 6 bases and 4 bases, in that order; junction bases with no gene match: 9. As DNA, the CDR3 is TGTGCCAGCAGCCCATACCTCAGGGGGAATCAGCCCCAGCATTTT. Residues: CASSPYLRGNQPQHF.

The chain uses TRBV10-3 and TRBJ2-1; TRBD2 matches 9 bases. V gave up 5 bases and J gave up 7 bases; unmatched junction bases: 6. The CDR3 has 14 residues. Germline-derived CDR1 and CDR2 are ENHRY and SYGVKD. This chain's CDR3 is CAISIAGVENEQFF. The CDR3 coding sequence is TGTGCCATCAGTATAGCGGGAGTAGAGAATGAGCAGTTCTTC.

The rearrangement uses TRBV19 and TRBJ2-3; 13 bases agree with TRBD2. This CDR3 is 15 amino acids long. Looked up from germline, CDR1 is LNHDA and CDR2 is SQIVND (reference sequence). With V trimmed by 9 bases and J by 3 bases, 6 bases remained unmatched. The CDR3 region is CASKGLAGQTDTQYF. The DNA of the CDR3 is TGTGCCAGCAAGGGACTAGCGGGACAAACAGATACGCAGTATTTT. The full variable domain, rest sourced from reference TRBV19 and TRBJ2-3, is DGGITQSPKYLFRKEGQNVTLSCEQNLNHDAMYWYRQDPGQGLRLIYYSQIVNDFQKGDIAEGYSVSREKKESFPLTVTSAQKNPTAFYLCASKGLAGQTDTQYFGPGTRLTVL.

V and J are TRBV5-1 and TRBJ2-5; 7 bases agree with TRBD2. The J segment lost 1 base and the V segment lost 1 base, leaving 1 base of the junction unmatched. The V gene's germline CDR1 is SGHRS and CDR2 YFSETQ. There are 14 residues in the CDR3. The CDR3 loop is CASSLTSVQETQYF. CDR3 nucleotides: TGCGCCAGCAGCTTGACTAGCGTCCAAGAGACCCAGTACTTC.

In this sample, this clone turned up once. V gene TRBV30 combines with J gene TRBJ2-1; D unresolved. The CDR3 spans 14 residues. The V end was cut by 3 bases, the J end by 1 base, with 10 bases between. Germline V CDR1 and CDR2: GTSNPN, SVGIG (reference sequence). CDR3 coding DNA: TGTGCCTGGAGCCCGGGTTCGTCCTACAATGAGCAGTTCTTC. Its translation: CAWSPGSSYNEQFF.